This section outlines one T cell receptor (beta chain) sequence together with its context. Its specificity is not known. The data belong to a study of cytomegalovirus exposure and HLA in healthy donors. Study-wide findings and caveats: Presence/absence comparisons presumed near-even sequencing depth among donors. TRBV6-2, TRBV6-3 and some other V segments were unresolvable in 87-base-pair reads.

Between the trimmed V and J ends, which lost 5 bases and 5 bases, there was a span of 15 bases. The germline V gene has CDR1 WNHNN and CDR2 SYGVQD (reference sequence). There are 15 residues in the CDR3. PCR primers comprised 60 Vbeta and 13 Jbeta primers. The protocol was immunoSEQ multiplex PCR, while the TCRdb copy is restricted to in-frame clones and leaves out a portion. The sample has around 120,000 clones; around three quarters are singletons. The genes are TRBV10-1 and TRBJ2-2; possibly TRBD1 for D (6 bases). Sequencing was carried out using PBMCs. The TCR comes from a male donor in good health and CMV-seronegative. The CDR3 loop is CASSLTGGTTGELFF. CDR3 bases: TGCGCCAGCAGTTTGACAGGAGGCACAACCGGGGAGCTGTTTTTT.